This is a list of T cell receptor beta chains from one sample in a study of CD8 T cells in ankylosing spondylitis. Each CDR3 protein is one row after TCRdb ran MiXCR on the 5' RACE reads. The sample includes 250,000 to 400,000 distinct CDR3 sequences, around 10% of them seen just once. Sequencing was performed on blood, either unsorted or a sorted T cell fraction (not recorded which). Every receptor here comes from a female donor with ankylosing spondylitis or in good health (not recorded which). The CDR3 runs from the conserved cysteine through the conserved F or W.

v_gene | CDR3aa
TRBV11-2 | CASSLGRLAGGSDEQFF
TRBV7-2 | CASSLNGLRTDTQYF
TRBV11-1 | CASSLKAPYNEQFF
TRBV5-1 | CASSSPGGEGYTF
TRBV12-3/TRBV12-4 | CASSLAGGLNIQYF
TRBV6-2/TRBV6-3 | CASRKKSTNEQFF
TRBV27 | CASSLRATSGTYEQYF
TRBV7-6 | CASSLLRGGPDTQYF
TRBV7-6 | CASSEGSNTNVLTF
TRBV20-1 | CCARGGTTSGDYNEQFF
TRBV20-1 | CSARDRGHYNEQFF